This record looks at one T cell receptor beta chain sequence and its context. Sequenced by immunoSEQ multiplex PCR; TCRdb stores in-frame clones only, minus some. The data show 150,000 to 200,000 clones, around four fifths seen once. V lost 6 bases to trimming and J lost 4 bases; unmatched junction nucleotides: 7. Germline V gives CDR1 LNHDA, CDR2 SQIVND (reference sequence). The CDR3 has 15 residues. The data are from a study of blood T cell repertoires in COVID-19. The overall study: In each case, the material was cDNA or gDNA derived from T cells, B-cell-depleted T cells, or PBMCs.

The TCR was taken from a man aged 65 to 79 with active or convalescent COVID-19. Sequences were obtained from peripheral blood. The J gene is TRBJ2-2, the V gene TRBV19, with 8 bases aligning to TRBD1. This chain's CDR3 is CASSFRGQGTGELFF. DNA for the CDR3: TGTGCCAGTAGCTTCAGGGGGCAGGGCACCGGGGAGCTGTTTTTT.